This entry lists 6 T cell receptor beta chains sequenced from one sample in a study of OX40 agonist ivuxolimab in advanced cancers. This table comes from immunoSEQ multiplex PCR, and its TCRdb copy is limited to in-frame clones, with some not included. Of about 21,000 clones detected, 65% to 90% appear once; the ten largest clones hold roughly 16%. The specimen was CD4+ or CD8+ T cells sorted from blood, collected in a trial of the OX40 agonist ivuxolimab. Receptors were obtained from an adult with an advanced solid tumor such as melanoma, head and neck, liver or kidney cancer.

The CDR3 DNA follows: TGCAGCGCTGGGTCTAGCGGGAGCTACCAAGAGACCCAGTACTTC. Translated, it gives CSAGSSGSYQETQYF. The rearrangement links TRBV29-1 to TRBJ2-5; 10 bases are a match to TRBD2. The CDR3 covers 15 residues. Germline V gives CDR1 SQVTM, CDR2 ANQGSEA. J was trimmed by 0 bases and V by 7 bases; bases with no gene match: 8.

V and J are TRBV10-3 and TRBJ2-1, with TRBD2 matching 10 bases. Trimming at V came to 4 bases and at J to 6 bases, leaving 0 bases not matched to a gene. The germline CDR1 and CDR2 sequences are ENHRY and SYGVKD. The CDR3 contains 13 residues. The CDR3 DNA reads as TGTGCCATCAGTGGGACTAGCGGCAATGAGCAGTTCTTC. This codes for CAISGTSGNEQFF.

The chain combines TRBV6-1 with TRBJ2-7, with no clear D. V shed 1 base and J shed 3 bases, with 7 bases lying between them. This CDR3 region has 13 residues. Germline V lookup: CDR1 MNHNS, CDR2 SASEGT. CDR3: CASSEEVGYEQYF. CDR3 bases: TGTGCCAGCAGTGAAGAGGTAGGCTACGAGCAGTACTTC.

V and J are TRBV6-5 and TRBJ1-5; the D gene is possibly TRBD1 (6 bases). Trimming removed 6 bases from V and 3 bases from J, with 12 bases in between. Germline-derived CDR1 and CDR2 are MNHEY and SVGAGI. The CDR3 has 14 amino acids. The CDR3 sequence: CASRQGGYNQPQHF. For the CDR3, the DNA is TGTGCCAGCAGACAAGGGGGGTACAATCAGCCCCAGCATTTT.

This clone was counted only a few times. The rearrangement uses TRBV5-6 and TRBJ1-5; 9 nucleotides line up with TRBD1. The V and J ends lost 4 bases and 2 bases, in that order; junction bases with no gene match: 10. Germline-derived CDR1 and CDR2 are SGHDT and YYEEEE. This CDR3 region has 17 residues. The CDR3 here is CASSLTTGGSGNQPQHF. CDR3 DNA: TGTGCCAGCAGCCTCACCACAGGGGGCTCTGGCAATCAGCCCCAGCATTTT.

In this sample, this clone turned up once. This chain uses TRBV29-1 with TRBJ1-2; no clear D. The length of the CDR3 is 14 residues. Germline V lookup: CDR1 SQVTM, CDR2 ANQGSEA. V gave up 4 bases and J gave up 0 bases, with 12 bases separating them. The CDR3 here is CSVVGRASNYGYTF. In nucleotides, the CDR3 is TGCAGCGTTGTAGGCCGGGCCTCTAACTATGGCTACACCTTC.